This T cell receptor beta chain is from a study of read filtering for tumor transcriptome and immune sequencing. For the study at large: Transcriptome libraries were built from DNase-treated RNA.

From roughly 390 ng of RNA, a library with molecular barcoded alpha/delta and beta/gamma adaptors was made. TCRdb processed the reads anew with MiXCR; each CDR3 protein has one entry. The data hold more than 35,000 distinct CDR3 sequences, with 12% observed a single time. At the time of active disease, bone marrow was collected from every patient. Overall study results and limits: About four fifths of IR-seq clonotypes had one read, totaling around 4% of reads; RNA-seq: 74.6% and 44.6%. RNA-seq captured clonotypes less deeply and reliably than IR-seq.

This clonotype was observed at least ten times. Its specificity is unknown. At one boundary the junction diverges from the germline segment, which might be a read error. The sample comprised a population of CD138-negative cells sorted from bone marrow. This TCR came from a donor aged 40 or over with multiple myeloma.

CDR3 sequence reads: CTISVGGSYNEQFF. DNA for the CDR3: TGTACCATCAGTGTCGGGGGCTCCTACAATGAGCAGTTCTTC. V usage is TRBV10-3 and J usage is TRBJ2-1, with D possibly matching TRBD2 (6 bases). Per germline, CDR1 ENHRY and CDR2 SYGVKD. The CDR3 has 14 amino acids.